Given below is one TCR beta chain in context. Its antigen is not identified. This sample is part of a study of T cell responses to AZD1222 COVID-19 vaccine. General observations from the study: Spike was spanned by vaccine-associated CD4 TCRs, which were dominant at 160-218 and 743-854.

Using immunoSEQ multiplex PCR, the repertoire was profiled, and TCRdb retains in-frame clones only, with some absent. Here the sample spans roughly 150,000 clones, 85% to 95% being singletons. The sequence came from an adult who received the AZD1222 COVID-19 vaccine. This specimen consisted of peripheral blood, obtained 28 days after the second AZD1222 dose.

CDR3 sequence: CASRGPRTEAFF. Written as DNA, the CDR3 is TGTGCCAGCAGGGGCCCCAGGACTGAAGCTTTCTTT. V usage is TRBV6-5 and J usage is TRBJ1-1; D uncertain. V dropped 6 bases and J dropped 5 bases, with 10 bases sitting between them. Germline lookup yields CDR1 MNHEY and CDR2 SVGAGI. The CDR3 totals 12 residues.